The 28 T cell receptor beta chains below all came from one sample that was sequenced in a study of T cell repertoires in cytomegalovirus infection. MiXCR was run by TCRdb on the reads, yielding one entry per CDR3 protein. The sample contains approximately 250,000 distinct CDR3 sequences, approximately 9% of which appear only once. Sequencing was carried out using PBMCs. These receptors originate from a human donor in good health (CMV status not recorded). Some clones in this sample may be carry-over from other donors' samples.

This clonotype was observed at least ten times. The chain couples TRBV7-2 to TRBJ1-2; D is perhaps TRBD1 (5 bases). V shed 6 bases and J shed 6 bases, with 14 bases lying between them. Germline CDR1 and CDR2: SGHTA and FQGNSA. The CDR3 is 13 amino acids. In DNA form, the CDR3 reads TGTGCCAGCAGGCCAGGGTTGGTCCATGGCTACACCTTC. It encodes CASRPGLVHGYTF.

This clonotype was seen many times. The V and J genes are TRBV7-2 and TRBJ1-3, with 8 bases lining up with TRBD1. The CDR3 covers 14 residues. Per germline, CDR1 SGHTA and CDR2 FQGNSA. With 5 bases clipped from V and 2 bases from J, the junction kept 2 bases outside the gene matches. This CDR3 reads CASSQTGAGNTIYF. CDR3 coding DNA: TGTGCCAGCAGCCAGACAGGGGCTGGAAACACCATATATTTT.

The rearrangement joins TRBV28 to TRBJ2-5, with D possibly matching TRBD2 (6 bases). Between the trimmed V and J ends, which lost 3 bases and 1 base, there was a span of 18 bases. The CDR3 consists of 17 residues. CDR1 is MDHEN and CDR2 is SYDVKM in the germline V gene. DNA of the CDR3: TGTGCCAGCAGTTTTGGCGGAGTAGGAGGGACCCAAGAGACCCAGTACTTC. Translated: CASSFGGVGGTQETQYF.

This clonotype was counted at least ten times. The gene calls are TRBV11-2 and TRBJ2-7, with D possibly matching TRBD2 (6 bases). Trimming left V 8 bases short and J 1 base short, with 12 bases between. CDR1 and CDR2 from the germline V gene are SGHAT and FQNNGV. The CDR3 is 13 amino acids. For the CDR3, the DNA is TGTGCCAGCGGATTGACTAGATCCTACGAGCAGTACTTC. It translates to CASGLTRSYEQYF.

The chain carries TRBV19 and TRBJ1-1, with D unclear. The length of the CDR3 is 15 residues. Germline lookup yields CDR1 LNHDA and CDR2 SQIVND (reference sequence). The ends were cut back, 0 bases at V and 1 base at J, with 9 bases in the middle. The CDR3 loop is CASSIDRRQNTEAFF. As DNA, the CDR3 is TGTGCCAGTAGTATAGATCGTCGACAGAACACTGAAGCTTTCTTT.

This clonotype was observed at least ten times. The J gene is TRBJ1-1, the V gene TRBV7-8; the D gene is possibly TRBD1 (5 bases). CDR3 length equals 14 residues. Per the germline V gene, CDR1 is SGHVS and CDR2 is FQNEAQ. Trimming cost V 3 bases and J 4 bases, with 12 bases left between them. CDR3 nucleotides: TGTGCCAGCAGCTTCACCAAGGGGTCCACTGAAGCTTTCTTT. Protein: CASSFTKGSTEAFF. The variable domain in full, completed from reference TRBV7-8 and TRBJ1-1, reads GAGVSQSPRYKVAKRGQDVALRCDPISGHVSLFWYQQALGQGPEFLTYFQNEAQLDKSGLPSDRFFAERPEGSVSTLKIQRTQQEDSAVYLCASSFTKGSTEAFFGQGTRLTVV.

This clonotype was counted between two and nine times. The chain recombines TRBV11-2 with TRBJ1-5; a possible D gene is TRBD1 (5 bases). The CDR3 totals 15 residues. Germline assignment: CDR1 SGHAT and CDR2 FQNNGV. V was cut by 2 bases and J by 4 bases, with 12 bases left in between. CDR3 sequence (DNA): TGTGCCAGCAGCTTAAATAAGGGGAGGAATCAGCCCCAGCATTTT. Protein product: CASSLNKGRNQPQHF.

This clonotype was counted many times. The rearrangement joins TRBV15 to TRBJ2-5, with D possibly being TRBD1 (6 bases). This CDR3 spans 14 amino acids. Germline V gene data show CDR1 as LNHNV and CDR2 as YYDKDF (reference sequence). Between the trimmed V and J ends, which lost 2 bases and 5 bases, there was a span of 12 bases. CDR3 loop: CATSRPDSPETQYF. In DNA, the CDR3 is TGTGCCACCAGCAGACCGGACAGCCCGGAGACCCAGTACTTC.

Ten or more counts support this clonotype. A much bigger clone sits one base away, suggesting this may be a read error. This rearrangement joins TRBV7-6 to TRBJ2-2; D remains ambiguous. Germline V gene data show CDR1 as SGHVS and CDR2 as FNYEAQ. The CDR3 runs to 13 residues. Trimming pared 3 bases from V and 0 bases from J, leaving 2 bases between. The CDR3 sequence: CASSFTNTGELFF. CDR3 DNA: TGTGCCAGCAGCTTCACGAACACCGGGGAGCTGTTTTTT.

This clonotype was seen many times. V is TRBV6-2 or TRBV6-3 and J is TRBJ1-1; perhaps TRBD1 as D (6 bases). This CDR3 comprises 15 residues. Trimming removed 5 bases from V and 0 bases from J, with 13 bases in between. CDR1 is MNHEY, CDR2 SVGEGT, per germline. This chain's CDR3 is CASSQDRLMNTEAFF. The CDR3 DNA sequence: TGTGCCAGCAGTCAGGACAGACTTATGAACACTGAAGCTTTCTTT.

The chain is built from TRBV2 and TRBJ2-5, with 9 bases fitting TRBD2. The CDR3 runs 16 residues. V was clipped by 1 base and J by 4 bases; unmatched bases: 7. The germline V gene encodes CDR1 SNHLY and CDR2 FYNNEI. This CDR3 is CASSEGVAGVTETQYF. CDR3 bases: TGTGCCAGCAGTGAAGGGGTAGCGGGGGTCACAGAGACCCAGTACTTC.

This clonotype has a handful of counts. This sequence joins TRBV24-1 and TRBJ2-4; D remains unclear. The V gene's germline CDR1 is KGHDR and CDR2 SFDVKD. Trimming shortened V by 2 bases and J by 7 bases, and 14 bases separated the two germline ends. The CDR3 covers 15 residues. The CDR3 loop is CATSDSRRAGNIQYF. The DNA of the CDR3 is TGTGCCACCAGTGATTCGCGAAGGGCCGGGAACATTCAGTACTTC.

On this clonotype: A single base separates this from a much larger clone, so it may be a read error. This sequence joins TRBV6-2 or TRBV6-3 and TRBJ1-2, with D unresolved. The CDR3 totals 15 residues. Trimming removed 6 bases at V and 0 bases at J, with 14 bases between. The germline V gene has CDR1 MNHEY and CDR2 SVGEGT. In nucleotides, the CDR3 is TGTGCCAGCAGGCGACGGATCGAAGCTAACTATGGCTACACCTTC. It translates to CASRRRIEANYGYTF.

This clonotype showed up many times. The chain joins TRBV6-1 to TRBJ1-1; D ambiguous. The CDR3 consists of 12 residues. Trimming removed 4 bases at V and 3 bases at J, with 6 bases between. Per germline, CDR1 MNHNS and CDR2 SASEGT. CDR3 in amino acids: CASSAGYTEAFF. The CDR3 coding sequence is TGTGCCAGCAGTGCTGGCTACACTGAAGCTTTCTTT.

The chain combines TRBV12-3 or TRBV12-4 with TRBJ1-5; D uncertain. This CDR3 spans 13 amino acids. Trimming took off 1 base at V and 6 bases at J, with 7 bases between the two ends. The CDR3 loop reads CASSLEVVQPQHF. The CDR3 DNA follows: TGTGCCAGCAGTTTAGAGGTGGTTCAGCCCCAGCATTTT.

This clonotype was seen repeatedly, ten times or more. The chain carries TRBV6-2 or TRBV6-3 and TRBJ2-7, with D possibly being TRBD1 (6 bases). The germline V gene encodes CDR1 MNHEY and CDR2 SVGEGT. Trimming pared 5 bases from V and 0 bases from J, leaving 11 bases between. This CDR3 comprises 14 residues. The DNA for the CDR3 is TGTGCCAGCAGTCGGGACACCAACTCCTACGAGCAGTACTTC. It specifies CASSRDTNSYEQYF.

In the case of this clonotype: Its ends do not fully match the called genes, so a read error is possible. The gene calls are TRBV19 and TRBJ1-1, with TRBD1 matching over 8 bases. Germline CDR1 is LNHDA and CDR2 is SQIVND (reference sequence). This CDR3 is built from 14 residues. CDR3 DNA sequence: TGTGCCAGTAGTGTAGACAGGGGTTCGGCTGAAGCTTTCTTT. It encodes CASSVDRGSAEAFF.

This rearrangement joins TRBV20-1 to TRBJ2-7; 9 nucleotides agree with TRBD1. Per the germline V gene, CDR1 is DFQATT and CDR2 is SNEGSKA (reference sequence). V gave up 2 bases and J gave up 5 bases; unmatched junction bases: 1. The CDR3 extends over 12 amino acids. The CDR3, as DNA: TGCAGTGCTAGACACAGGGGGCACGAGCAGTACTTC. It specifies CSARHRGHEQYF.

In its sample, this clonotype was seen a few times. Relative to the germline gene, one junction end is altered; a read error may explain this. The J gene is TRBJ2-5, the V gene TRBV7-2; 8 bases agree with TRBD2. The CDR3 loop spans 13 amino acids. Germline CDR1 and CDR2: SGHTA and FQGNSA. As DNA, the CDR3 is TGTGCCAGCAGCTCTAGCGGGCAAGGGACCCAGTACTTC. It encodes CASSSSGQGTQYF. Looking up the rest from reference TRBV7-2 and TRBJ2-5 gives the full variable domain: GAGVSQSPSNKVTEKGKDVELRCDPISGHTALYWYRQSLGQGLEFLIYFQGNSAPDKSGLPSDRFSAERTGGSVSTLTIQRTQQEDSAVYLCASSSSGQGTQYFGPGTRLLVL.

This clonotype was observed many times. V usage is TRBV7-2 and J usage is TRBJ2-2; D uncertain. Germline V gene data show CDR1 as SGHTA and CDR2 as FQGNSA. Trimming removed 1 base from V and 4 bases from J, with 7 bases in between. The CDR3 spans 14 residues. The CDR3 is CASSLGTTTGELFF. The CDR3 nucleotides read TGTGCCAGCAGCTTAGGGACGACCACCGGGGAGCTGTTTTTT.

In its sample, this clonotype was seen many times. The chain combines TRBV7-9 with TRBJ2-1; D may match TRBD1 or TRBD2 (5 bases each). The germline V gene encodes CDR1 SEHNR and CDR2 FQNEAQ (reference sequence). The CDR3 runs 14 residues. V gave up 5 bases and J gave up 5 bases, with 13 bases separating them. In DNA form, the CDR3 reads TGTGCCAGCAGCCTCGGGACGTTTGACAATGAGCAGTTCTTC. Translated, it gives CASSLGTFDNEQFF.

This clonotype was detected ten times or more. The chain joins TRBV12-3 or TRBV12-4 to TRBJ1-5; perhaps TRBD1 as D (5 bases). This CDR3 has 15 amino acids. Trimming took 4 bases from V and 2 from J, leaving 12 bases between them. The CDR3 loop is CASSSSGAGNQPQHF. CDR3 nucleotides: TGTGCCAGCAGTTCCTCCGGGGCGGGCAATCAGCCCCAGCATTTT.

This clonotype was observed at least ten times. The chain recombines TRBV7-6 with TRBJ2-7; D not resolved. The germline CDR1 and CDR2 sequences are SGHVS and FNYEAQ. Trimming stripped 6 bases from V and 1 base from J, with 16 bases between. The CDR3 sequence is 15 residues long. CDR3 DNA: TGTGCCAGCAGTCCGTCTGCCATCGGGTCCTACGAGCAGTACTTC. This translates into CASSPSAIGSYEQYF.

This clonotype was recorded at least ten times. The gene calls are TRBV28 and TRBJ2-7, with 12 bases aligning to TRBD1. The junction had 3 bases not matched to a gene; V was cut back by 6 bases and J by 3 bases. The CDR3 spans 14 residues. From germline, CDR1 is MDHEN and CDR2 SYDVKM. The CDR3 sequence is CASRGTGGFYEQYF. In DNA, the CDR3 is TGTGCCAGCAGGGGGACAGGGGGCTTCTACGAGCAGTACTTC.

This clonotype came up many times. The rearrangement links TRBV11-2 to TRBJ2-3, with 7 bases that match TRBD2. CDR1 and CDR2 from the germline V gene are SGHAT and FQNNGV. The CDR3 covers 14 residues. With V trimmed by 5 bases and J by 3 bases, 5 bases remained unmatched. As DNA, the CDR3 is TGTGCCAGCAGCCTCCGGCGGGAGACAGATACGCAGTATTTT. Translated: CASSLRRETDTQYF. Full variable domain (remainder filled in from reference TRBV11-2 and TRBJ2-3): EAGVAQSPRYKIIEKRQSVAFWCNPISGHATLYWYQQILGQGPKLLIQFQNNGVVDDSQLPKDRFSAERLKGVDSTLKIQPAKLEDSAVYLCASSLRRETDTQYFGPGTRLTVL.

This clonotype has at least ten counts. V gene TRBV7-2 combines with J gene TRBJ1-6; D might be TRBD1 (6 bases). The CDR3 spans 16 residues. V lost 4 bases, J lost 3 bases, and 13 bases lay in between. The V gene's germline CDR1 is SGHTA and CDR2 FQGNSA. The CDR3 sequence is CASSSLTGGYNSPLHF. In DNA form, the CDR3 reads TGTGCCAGCAGCTCCTTGACAGGCGGCTATAATTCACCCCTCCACTTT.

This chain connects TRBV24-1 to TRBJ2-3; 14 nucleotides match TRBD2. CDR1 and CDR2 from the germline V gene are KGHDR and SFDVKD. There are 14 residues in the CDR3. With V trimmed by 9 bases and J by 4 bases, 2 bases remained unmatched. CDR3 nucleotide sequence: TGTGCCACCGGACTAGCGGGGGGCTCAGATACGCAGTATTTT. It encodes CATGLAGGSDTQYF.

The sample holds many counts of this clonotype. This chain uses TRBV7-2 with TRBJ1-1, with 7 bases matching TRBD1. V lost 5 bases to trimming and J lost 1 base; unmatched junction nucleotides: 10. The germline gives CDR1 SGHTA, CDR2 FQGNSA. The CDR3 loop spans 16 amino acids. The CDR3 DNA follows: TGTGCCAGCAGCCCCCGGACAGGTAGGACGAACACTGAAGCTTTCTTT. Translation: CASSPRTGRTNTEAFF. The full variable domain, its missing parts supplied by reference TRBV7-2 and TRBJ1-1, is GAGVSQSPSNKVTEKGKDVELRCDPISGHTALYWYRQSLGQGLEFLIYFQGNSAPDKSGLPSDRFSAERTGGSVSTLTIQRTQQEDSAVYLCASSPRTGRTNTEAFFGQGTRLTVV.